In its sample, the clone carrying this TCR delta chain was seen a few times. TCRdb pairs this DNA with a much larger clone's protein that differs at residue 10, likely a read error; the protein shown was translated from the DNA. TCRdb called clones from the RT-PCR reads again using CATT. The top ten hold 55% to 80% of the sample, which has around 16,000 delta-chain clones, less than 10% seen once. The CDR3 is made up of 16 amino acids. Germline CDR1 and CDR2: GEAIGNYY and EKD. V gave up 3 bases and J gave up 1 base, with 17 bases separating them. The sample originates from a study of gamma-delta T cells after stem cell transplantation.

The receptor comes from a human donor. It is not recorded whose cells these are; they may come from a transplant donor. The rearrangement links TRDV2 to TRDJ1; perhaps TRDD3 as D (5 bases). The source material was gamma-delta T cells. The CDR3 DNA reads as TGTGCCTGTGACGGGTTGGGATTGGCGTGCACCGATAAACTCATCTTT. Translated, it gives CACDGLGLACTDKLIF.